Listed below are T cell receptor beta chains from one sample, sequenced in a study of OX40 agonist ivuxolimab in advanced cancers. Generated by immunoSEQ multiplex PCR, the TCRdb table keeps only in-frame clones and is missing some. The sample gives some 50,000 clones, 80% to 90% of which show up once; roughly a third is in the top ten. The source was CD4+ or CD8+ T cells sorted from blood, collected in a trial of the OX40 agonist ivuxolimab. Receptor source: an adult with an advanced solid tumor such as melanoma, head and neck, liver or kidney cancer. The CDR3 runs from the conserved cysteine through the conserved F or W. Fields, in order: V gene, J gene, clone size, D gene, CDR3 DNA, CDR3 protein. D genes are given only for firm matches. The size entry is marked missing in some rows and otherwise reads once, few, many or a size class.

TRBV6-5	TRBJ2-6	once	.	TGTGCCAGCAGTTACTCGAATAGCGGGGCCAACGTCCTGACTTTC	CASSYSNSGANVLTF
TRBV5-1	TRBJ2-7	.	TRBD2	TGCGCCAGCAGCTTGGCGGGGGGGCAAATCTACGAGCAGTACTTC	CASSLAGGQIYEQYF
TRBV7-8	TRBJ2-2	.	TRBD2	TGTGCCAGCAGCTACGGACTAGCCTCGGCCGGGGAGCTGTTTTTT	CASSYGLASAGELFF
TRBV5-5	TRBJ1-1	.	.	TGTGCCAGCAGCTTCTCGGCGGTCACTGAAGCTTTCTTT	CASSFSAVTEAFF
TRBV9	TRBJ1-1	few	TRBD1	TGTGCCAGCAGCGGGATCCCGGGACAGTCGAACACTGAAGCTTTCTTT	CASSGIPGQSNTEAFF
TRBV5-8	TRBJ2-3	.	TRBD2	TGTGCCAGCAGCTTTAGCGGGAGTATAACCTCAGATACGCAGTATTTT	CASSFSGSITSDTQYF
TRBV6-5	TRBJ1-5	.	.	TGTGCCAGCAGGAACCGGGACAGCAATCAGCCCCAGCATTTT	CASRNRDSNQPQHF
TRBV2	TRBJ1-1	.	TRBD1	TGTGCCAGCAGTTTGACAGGGACAATTCACACTGAAGCTTTCTTT	CASSLTGTIHTEAFF
TRBV7-8	TRBJ2-1	.	.	TGTGCCAGCAGCTTAGAACCCCTGTGGGGGAGCTCCTACAATGAGCAGTTCTTC	CASSLEPLWGSSYNEQFF
TRBV10-3	TRBJ1-3	.	.	TGTGCCATCAGTGAGTCCGACAGGTACTCTGGAAACACCATATATTTT	CAISESDRYSGNTIYF
TRBV2	TRBJ2-2	.	.	TGTGCCAGCATGTCCGATTTGACCGGGGAGCTGTTTTTT	CASMSDLTGELFF
TRBV7-8	TRBJ2-7	.	.	TGTGCCAGCATCCCCGAGGTGGGGTTTTACGAGCAGTACTTC	CASIPEVGFYEQYF
TRBV19	TRBJ1-6	.	TRBD1	TGTGCCAGTAGTATCACAGGGGGCGGTTCACCCCTCCACTTT	CASSITGGGSPLHF
TRBV19	TRBJ2-1	.	.	TGTGCCACCTGCGTGTACGGGGGGACAGACAATGAGCAGTTCTTC	CATCVYGGTDNEQFF
TRBV5-1	TRBJ2-2	once	.	TGCGCCAGCAGCTTCCGGGACAAGAACACCGGGGAGCTGTTTTTT	CASSFRDKNTGELFF
TRBV7-3	TRBJ2-2	.	TRBD1	TGTGCCAGCAGCAGGACAGGGATGGACACCGGGGAGCTGTTTTTT	CASSRTGMDTGELFF
TRBV10-3	TRBJ1-1	.	.	TGTGCCATCAAGGGCGGGACTACTGAAGCTTTCTTT	CAIKGGTTEAFF
TRBV7-9	TRBJ2-1	.	TRBD2	TGTGCCAGCAGTTCGACTAGCGGGATTACCTACAATGAGCAGTTCTTC	CASSSTSGITYNEQFF
TRBV5-3	TRBJ2-7	few	TRBD2	TGTGCCAGAAGCTCGGTTCTTCAAGTCCATGAGGGACTAGCGGGAGTTCAGGTCTACGAGCAGTACTTC	CARSSVLQVHEGLAGVQVYEQYF
TRBV7-7	TRBJ2-3	.	TRBD1	TGTGCCAGCAGCCGCCGGGACAGGGGGCCGGGTACGCAGTATTTT	CASSRRDRGPGTQYF
TRBV29-1	TRBJ2-7	.	TRBD1	TGCAGCGTCGATTCGACAGGGCCATCGTACGAGCAGTACTTC	CSVDSTGPSYEQYF
TRBV6-5	TRBJ2-7	once	.	TGTGCCAGCAGTTACTCCCGGGGATCCTACGAGCAGTACTTC	CASSYSRGSYEQYF
TRBV2	TRBJ1-5	.	.	TGTGCCAGTTCCCAGGGTTACGACAATCAGCCCCAGCATTTT	CASSQGYDNQPQHF
TRBV4-1	TRBJ2-7	.	TRBD1	TGCGCCAGCAGCCAGCTCGGGGACAGGTCCTACGAGCAGTACTTC	CASSQLGDRSYEQYF
TRBV9	TRBJ2-2	.	.	TGTGCCAGCAGCGTAGGGCGCTTAAACACCGGGGAGCTGTTTTTT	CASSVGRLNTGELFF
TRBV19	TRBJ2-7	.	.	TGTGCCAGTAGTTTAGGGATTCCCAACGAGCAGTACTTC	CASSLGIPNEQYF
TRBV27	TRBJ2-7	.	TRBD2	TGTGCCAGCAGTTTATCCGGACTAGCGGGAGCCTACGAGCAGTACTTC	CASSLSGLAGAYEQYF
TRBV7-9	TRBJ1-1	once	TRBD1	TGTGCCAGCAGCTATGGACAGGGGTCGTATTTGAACACTGAAGCTTTCTTT	CASSYGQGSYLNTEAFF
TRBV27	TRBJ2-1	.	.	TGTGCCAGCAGTTTAAAAGTGACCCTCCAAAACAATGAGCAGTTCTTC	CASSLKVTLQNNEQFF
TRBV27	TRBJ2-7	.	.	TGTGCCAGCAGTTTCGGCCGGGAGCAGTACTTC	CASSFGREQYF
TRBV10-2	TRBJ1-1	.	.	TGCGCCAGCAGTGGAACGAACACTGAAGCTTTCTTT	CASSGTNTEAFF
TRBV6-5	TRBJ2-1	.	TRBD2	TGTGCCAGCAGTTACGATCCGGGACTAGCGGGTGAGCAGTTCTTC	CASSYDPGLAGEQFF
TRBV27	TRBJ1-2	.	.	TGTGCCAGCAGGACAGCTCGTAACTATGGCTACACCTTC	CASRTARNYGYTF
TRBV2	TRBJ2-7	.	TRBD1	TGTGCCAGCAGGTCGGCAGGGGGCTACGAGCAGTACTTC	CASRSAGGYEQYF
TRBV19	TRBJ1-1	.	.	TGTGCCAGTAGTATATATGGCACTGAAGCTTTCTTT	CASSIYGTEAFF
TRBV2	TRBJ2-3	.	.	TGTGCCAGCAGGGGGTACCCTAGCACAGATACGCAGTATTTT	CASRGYPSTDTQYF
TRBV9	TRBJ2-7	.	TRBD1	TGTGCCAGCAGCGTAGCTACGGGACAGGGCTACGAGCAGTACTTC	CASSVATGQGYEQYF
TRBV19	TRBJ1-2	.	TRBD1	TGTGCCAGTAGTCAGGGGGCAGGTGGCTACACCTTC	CASSQGAGGYTF
TRBV7-8	TRBJ2-7	few	TRBD1	TGTGCCAGCAGCCCCACATCGAGACAGGGGAACTACGAGCAGTACTTC	CASSPTSRQGNYEQYF
TRBV28	TRBJ2-7	.	.	TGTGCCAGCAGTTTATGGGCAGGGGATTACGAGCAGTACTTC	CASSLWAGDYEQYF
TRBV27	TRBJ2-3	.	TRBD2	TGTGCCAGCAGTTGGTGGGGAGGGGATACGCAGTATTTT	CASSWWGGDTQYF
TRBV10-3	TRBJ2-5	once	.	TGTGCCATCCAGCCAGAGACCCAAGAGACCCAGTACTTC	CAIQPETQETQYF
TRBV19	TRBJ2-7	.	.	TGTGCCAGTAGTTTGGGGGGACGTACCTCCTACGAGCAGTACTTC	CASSLGGRTSYEQYF
TRBV19	TRBJ1-2	once	.	TGTGCCAGTAGTACTTCATGGAGGGGGACCCACGAGTATGGCTACACCTTC	CASSTSWRGTHEYGYTF
TRBV5-4	TRBJ1-2	.	.	TGTGCCAGCAGCTTGTCCAGGGTCTATGGCTACACCTTC	CASSLSRVYGYTF
TRBV4-2	TRBJ2-7	.	TRBD1	TGTGCCAGCAGCCCGGGACAGGGGGAGGGAGGTGAGCAGTACTTC	CASSPGQGEGGEQYF
TRBV27	TRBJ1-3	.	.	TGTGCCAGCAGTCCAGAACCCCGAGACATTGGAAACACCATATATTTT	CASSPEPRDIGNTIYF
TRBV7-2	TRBJ2-7	.	.	TGTGCCAGCAGCCCGGGCCCTGGTTACGAGCAGTACTTC	CASSPGPGYEQYF
TRBV19	TRBJ2-7	.	.	TGTGCCAGTAGTAAGGAGGACGGAGAATCCTACGAGCAGTACTTC	CASSKEDGESYEQYF
TRBV2	TRBJ1-2	.	.	TGTGCCAGAGACAAAGAGGGGCAGGGAGTGATTGGCTACACCTTC	CARDKEGQGVIGYTF
TRBV6-5	TRBJ2-7	once	.	TGTGCCAGCAACGAAGGGGACGAGCAGTACTTC	CASNEGDEQYF
TRBV18	TRBJ2-3	.	TRBD2	TGTGCCAGCTCACCCCAACTAGCGGGGTATAGCACAGATACGCAGTATTTT	CASSPQLAGYSTDTQYF
TRBV6-5	TRBJ2-7	.	.	TGTGCCAGCAGTTTCGGACCGATGCTTTACGAGCAGTACTTC	CASSFGPMLYEQYF
TRBV28	TRBJ2-7	.	TRBD2	TGTGCCAGCAGTCCGGGACTAGCCTCTTCCTACGAGCAGTACTTC	CASSPGLASSYEQYF
TRBV19	TRBJ2-7	.	.	TGTGCCAGTAGTATAGTCACGGACGGTACCTACGAGCAGTACTTC	CASSIVTDGTYEQYF